The source of this TCR beta chain is a study of shared clonotypes between healthy human individuals. General study points: Shared across a few donors were around 4.7% of the naive CD4 clonotypes.

CD45RO negativity and positive selection for CCR7 defined naive CD8 cells, a population that excluded terminally differentiated effector memory CD45RA+ cells. Each donor was a Caucasian adult residing in Nashville, Tennessee. Germline CDR1 reads SGDLS; CDR2 reads YYNGEE. V was pared by 0 bases and J by 0 bases, with 9 bases between. This CDR3 is 15 amino acids long. Assay used: immunoSEQ multiplex PCR; TCRdb lists only in-frame clones, some missing. The data contain about 2.1 million clones, roughly 93% of them singletons. Concerning this clone itself: Its antigen is as yet unknown.

Sequencing used naive CD8+ T cells from PBMCs. V usage is TRBV9 and J usage is TRBJ1-2, with no clear D. The TCR comes from a young man in good health. Some clones in this sample may be carry-over from other donors' samples. The CDR3 sequence: CASSVVGSSNYGYTF. In nucleotides, the CDR3 is TGTGCCAGCAGCGTAGTCGGCAGCTCTAACTATGGCTACACCTTC.